The 2 T cell receptor beta chains below were found in one sample sequenced in a study of blood T cell repertoires in COVID-19. The data were produced by immunoSEQ multiplex PCR, yet TCRdb's version contains in-frame clones alone and is incomplete. The repertoire holds roughly 220,000 clones, with around 80% as singletons. The sequenced sample consisted of peripheral blood. The receptors stem from a young man with active or convalescent COVID-19.

The J gene is TRBJ1-1, the V gene TRBV6-2 or TRBV6-3, with D perhaps TRBD1 (5 bases). CDR3 size: 12 residues. The germline gives CDR1 MNHEY, CDR2 SVGEGT. V gave up 5 bases and J gave up 10 bases, with 14 bases separating them. The CDR3 protein is CASSPQGRGAFF. DNA for the CDR3: TGTGCCAGCAGTCCCCAGGGTAGGGGAGCTTTCTTT.

CDR3 sequence: CASSLMAGNQPQHF. The CDR3 DNA sequence: TGTGCCAGCAGTTTAATGGCAGGCAATCAGCCCCAGCATTTT. This chain connects TRBV27 to TRBJ1-5; unclear D gene. The CDR3 spans 14 residues. Germline CDR1 MNHEY, CDR2 SMNVEV (reference sequence). V gave up 2 bases and J gave up 2 bases, with 7 bases separating them.